This entry lists 28 T cell receptor beta chains sequenced from one sample in a study of blood T cell repertoires in COVID-19. Measured with immunoSEQ multiplex PCR; TCRdb has only the in-frame clones, and not every one. The sample records about 170,000 clones, 80% to 90% being singletons. The sample was peripheral blood. The receptor source for this set is a middle-aged man who had recovered from COVID-19.

The V gene is TRBV10-3, the J gene TRBJ1-2; possible D gene TRBD1, 6 bases. The CDR3 runs to 13 residues. Trimming took 11 bases from V and 8 from J, leaving 21 bases between them. The germline V gene has CDR1 ENHRY and CDR2 SYGVKD. CDR3 residues: CACTGKAAGGYTF. For the CDR3, the DNA is TGTGCCTGTACAGGGAAGGCTGCCGGAGGCTACACCTTC.

V usage is TRBV3-1 (or the pseudogene TRBV3-2) and J usage is TRBJ2-5, with TRBD2 matching 8 bases. The CDR3 extends over 17 amino acids. After removal of 1 base from V and 3 bases from J, the junction contained 10 bases not matched to a gene. In germline, CDR1 is LGHDT, CDR2 YNNKEL (reference sequence). The CDR3 reads CASSQAHGTGGKETQYF. CDR3 nucleotide sequence: TGTGCCAGCAGCCAAGCCCATGGGACGGGGGGGAAAGAGACCCAGTACTTC.

V usage is TRBV4-3 and J usage is TRBJ1-5; D gene ambiguous. CDR1 is LGHNA, CDR2 YSLEER, per germline. The CDR3 extends over 15 amino acids. The V and J ends lost 1 base and 3 bases respectively, with 10 bases between them. The CDR3 DNA reads as TGCGCCAGCAGCCAAGCCCTCGGTGACAATCAGCCCCAGCATTTT. Translation: CASSQALGDNQPQHF.

V usage is TRBV10-3 and J usage is TRBJ1-1; weak D call: TRBD1 (5 bases). Deletions cut 6 bases from V and 1 base from J, with 9 bases between. CDR1 and CDR2 from the germline V gene are ENHRY and SYGVKD. This CDR3 is 13 amino acids long. The CDR3: CAISPQGNTEAFF. The CDR3 DNA reads TGTGCCATCAGCCCCCAGGGGAACACTGAAGCTTTCTTT.

The chain is built from TRBV20-1 and TRBJ1-1; a possible D gene is TRBD1 (5 bases). The ends were cut back, 3 bases at V and 0 bases at J, with 11 bases in the middle. Germline CDR1 reads DFQATT; CDR2 reads SNEGSKA (reference sequence). CDR3 length equals 14 residues. CDR3: CSASRGSMNTEAFF. CDR3 coding DNA: TGCAGTGCTAGTAGGGGCAGTATGAACACTGAAGCTTTCTTT.

J is TRBJ1-2 and V is TRBV29-1; TRBD1 is a possible D gene (5 bases). CDR3 length equals 12 residues. Germline V gene lookup returns CDR1 SQVTM and CDR2 ANQGSEA. V lost 6 bases and J lost 4, with 12 bases in between. The DNA of the CDR3 is TGCAGCGTCCTCGGGGGTGCCTATGGCTACACCTTC. It specifies CSVLGGAYGYTF.

This chain uses TRBV7-8 with TRBJ2-1; 9 bases match TRBD2. CDR3 length equals 15 residues. V shed 3 bases, J shed 7 bases, and the junction held 7 bases outside the gene matches. In germline, CDR1 is SGHVS, CDR2 FQNEAQ. CDR3 amino acids: CASSLVAGVANEQFF. The CDR3 DNA follows: TGTGCCAGCAGCTTGGTAGCGGGAGTAGCAAATGAGCAGTTCTTC.

V gene TRBV18 combines with J gene TRBJ2-2; no firm D call. Trimming cost V 3 bases and J 6 bases, with 8 bases left between them. Germline V gene lookup returns CDR1 KGHSH and CDR2 LQKENI. This CDR3 is 13 amino acids long. CDR3 bases: TGTGCCAGCTCACCGTCCGCGGCCGGGGAGCTGTTTTTT. Its protein is CASSPSAAGELFF. Drawing the rest from reference TRBV18 and TRBJ2-2, the complete variable domain is NAGVMQNPRHLVRRRGQEARLRCSPMKGHSHVYWYRQLPEEGLKFMVYLQKENIIDESGMPKERFSAEFPKEGPSILRIQQVVRGDSAAYFCASSPSAAGELFFGEGSRLTVL.

The chain joins TRBV3-1 (or the pseudogene TRBV3-2) to TRBJ2-4, with 8 bases matching TRBD1. Germline-derived CDR1 and CDR2 are LGHDT and YNNKEL (reference sequence). This CDR3 has 15 amino acids. The V gene end was trimmed by 2 bases and the J gene end by 2 bases; junction bases not matched to a gene: 2. The CDR3 DNA reads TGTGCCAGCAGCCAACAGGGGGCCTCCAAAAACATTCAGTACTTC. It translates to CASSQQGASKNIQYF.

The V and J genes are TRBV11-2 and TRBJ1-2, with 9 bases that match TRBD1. This CDR3 is built from 13 residues. V shed 5 bases and J 7 bases; nucleotides not matched to a gene: 5. The germline V gene encodes CDR1 SGHAT and CDR2 FQNNGV. CDR3 DNA: TGTGCCAGCAGCCCCGGGACAGGGCTTGGCTACACCTTC. It translates to CASSPGTGLGYTF.

The chain links TRBV28 to TRBJ2-7; D is uncertain. The CDR3 covers 14 residues. Per the germline V gene, CDR1 is MDHEN and CDR2 is SYDVKM. The V end was cut by 7 bases, the J end by 2 bases, with 15 bases between. CDR3 nucleotides: TGTGCCAGCAAATCACAAGCGTATACCTACGAGCAGTACTTC. Translated, it gives CASKSQAYTYEQYF.

V gene TRBV7-9 combines with J gene TRBJ1-2, with D tentatively TRBD1 (6 bases). The germline V and J ends were trimmed by 5 bases and 7 bases, with 20 bases remaining between them. The CDR3 runs to 15 residues. Germline V gene data show CDR1 as SEHNR and CDR2 as FQNEAQ (reference sequence). The DNA for the CDR3 is TGTGCCAGCAGCCCAGCCGGGAGGGGGGGTGTTGGCTACACCTTC. Encoded protein: CASSPAGRGGVGYTF. Supplemented by reference TRBV7-9 and TRBJ1-2, the full variable domain reads DTGVSQNPRHKITKRGQNVTFRCDPISEHNRLYWYRQTLGQGPEFLTYFQNEAQLEKSRLLSDRFSAERPKGSFSTLEIQRTEQGDSAMYLCASSPAGRGGVGYTFGSGTRLTVV.

V and J are TRBV7-2 and TRBJ1-2, with D possibly being TRBD1 (5 bases). The CDR3 loop spans 13 amino acids. Germline lookup yields CDR1 SGHTA and CDR2 FQGNSA. Trimming shortened V by 5 bases and J by 4 bases, and 11 bases separated the two germline ends. The CDR3 DNA reads TGTGCCAGCAGCGAGCAGGGTGTCTATGGCTACACCTTC. It codes for CASSEQGVYGYTF.

The chain couples TRBV7-2 to TRBJ2-2; 11 nucleotides agree with TRBD2. With V trimmed by 1 base and J by 0 bases, 1 base remained unmatched. The CDR3 runs 17 residues. The germline V gene has CDR1 SGHTA and CDR2 FQGNSA. CDR3 residues: CASSLVSGRANTGELFF. The CDR3 DNA follows: TGTGCCAGCAGCTTAGTTAGCGGGAGGGCGAACACCGGGGAGCTGTTTTTT.

The chain joins TRBV19 to TRBJ1-5; D ambiguous. The CDR3 sequence is 13 residues long. Germline V lookup: CDR1 LNHDA, CDR2 SQIVND (reference sequence). V lost 5 bases and J 5 bases, leaving 10 bases between the germline ends. CDR3 nucleotide sequence: TGTGCCAGTAGTCTGGCTCACGATCAGCCCCAGCATTTT. This sequence encodes CASSLAHDQPQHF.

The chain joins TRBV3-1 (or the pseudogene TRBV3-2) to TRBJ2-3, with TRBD1 matching 10 bases. V trimming: 1 base; J trimming: 0 bases; junction bases outside the gene matches: 7. This CDR3 contains 18 residues. The germline CDR1 and CDR2 sequences are LGHDT and YNNKEL (reference sequence). In DNA form, the CDR3 reads TGTGCCAGCAGCCAAGGGGGACAGGGGACCCGTAGCACAGATACGCAGTATTTT. Its protein product is CASSQGGQGTRSTDTQYF.

The chain recombines TRBV10-3 with TRBJ2-7, with D possibly matching TRBD2 (6 bases). There are 15 residues in the CDR3. Trimming shortened V by 6 bases and J by 0 bases, and 15 bases separated the two germline ends. The V gene's germline CDR1 is ENHRY and CDR2 SYGVKD. This CDR3 reads CAIREVGSGSYEQYF. The DNA of the CDR3 is TGTGCCATCAGGGAGGTGGGTAGCGGCTCCTACGAGCAGTACTTC.

The chain links TRBV30 to TRBJ1-1, with TRBD1 identical over 8 bases. Germline assignment: CDR1 GTSNPN and CDR2 SVGIG (reference sequence). The CDR3 is 15 residues long. Germline trimming cut 2 bases from V and 8 bases from J; bases unmatched to any gene: 13. This CDR3 is CAWSFRDRTSSEAFF. The CDR3 DNA reads TGTGCCTGGAGTTTCCGGGACAGGACCTCGTCCGAAGCTTTCTTT.

The genes are TRBV30 and TRBJ2-5; 11 bases line up with TRBD2. CDR1 is GTSNPN, CDR2 SVGIG, per germline (reference sequence). V shed 2 bases, J shed 0 bases, and the junction held 2 bases outside the gene matches. This CDR3 comprises 15 residues. CDR3 region: CAWSSSGGNQETQYF. The CDR3 DNA is TGTGCCTGGAGTTCTAGCGGGGGGAACCAAGAGACCCAGTACTTC.

This clone showed up just once. The chain joins TRBV5-6 to TRBJ2-3; 11 bases are a match to TRBD2. This CDR3 has 16 residues. The germline V gene has CDR1 SGHDT and CDR2 YYEEEE. J was trimmed by 6 bases and V by 3 bases; bases with no gene match: 9. The CDR3 region is CASSSLLAGVWDTQYF. DNA of the CDR3: TGTGCCAGCAGCTCCTTACTAGCGGGGGTATGGGATACGCAGTATTTT. Full variable domain (remainder filled in from reference TRBV5-6 and TRBJ2-3): DAGVTQSPTHLIKTRGQQVTLRCSPKSGHDTVSWYQQALGQGPQFIFQYYEEEERQRGNFPDRFSGHQFPNYSSELNVNALLLGDSALYLCASSSLLAGVWDTQYFGPGTRLTVL.

The gene calls are TRBV6-5 and TRBJ1-6; the match to TRBD1 covers 7 bases. The trim removed 5 bases at V and 7 bases at J, leaving 8 bases unmatched. Per the germline V gene, CDR1 is MNHEY and CDR2 is SVGAGI. The CDR3 runs 15 residues. The CDR3 is CASSPSDRINSPLHF. The CDR3 DNA is TGTGCCAGCAGTCCCTCGGACAGGATAAATTCACCCCTCCACTTT.

The chain is built from TRBV7-8 and TRBJ1-1, with D perhaps matching TRBD1 (6 bases). The V end lost 3 bases, the J end lost 4 bases, and 12 bases lay between the germline ends. The CDR3 runs 14 residues. Germline V gene lookup returns CDR1 SGHVS and CDR2 FQNEAQ. CDR3: CASSFLQGITEAFF. As DNA, the CDR3 is TGTGCCAGCAGCTTCCTACAGGGTATCACTGAAGCTTTCTTT.

The chain recombines TRBV6-5 with TRBJ2-3; 10 bases map to TRBD2. Germline V gene sequence: CDR1 MNHEY, CDR2 SVGAGI. The J segment lost 4 bases and the V segment lost 7 bases, leaving 5 bases of the junction unmatched. The CDR3 is made up of 14 amino acids. In DNA, the CDR3 is TGTGCCAGCACGAAGCGGGAGGGCCCAGATACGCAGTATTTT. This sequence encodes CASTKREGPDTQYF.

The chain joins TRBV7-8 to TRBJ2-1; 9 bases map to TRBD2. The junction had 3 bases not matched to a gene; V was cut back by 0 bases and J by 9 bases. Germline CDR1 SGHVS, CDR2 FQNEAQ. The length of the CDR3 is 14 residues. CDR3 sequence reads: CASSLASGSGEQFF. CDR3 nucleotide sequence: TGTGCCAGCAGCTTAGCTAGCGGGAGTGGTGAGCAGTTCTTC.

This chain joins TRBV11-2 and TRBJ1-1; the D gene is possibly TRBD1 (6 bases). The CDR3 is made up of 13 amino acids. Germline V gene sequence: CDR1 SGHAT, CDR2 FQNNGV. Trimming removed 3 bases at V and 1 base at J, with 6 bases between. The CDR3 sequence: CASSLGANTEAFF. The CDR3, as DNA: TGTGCCAGCAGCTTGGGGGCGAACACTGAAGCTTTCTTT.

This chain links TRBV11-2 with TRBJ2-1; 10 bases are a match to TRBD2. This CDR3 comprises 16 residues. Trimming took 7 bases from V and 5 from J; bases not matched to a gene: 11. The germline V gene encodes CDR1 SGHAT and CDR2 FQNNGV. The CDR3 DNA reads TGTGCCAGCACCCCAAGCGGGAGGGCCACGGACAATGAGCAGTTCTTC. As protein: CASTPSGRATDNEQFF.

The chain carries TRBV30 and TRBJ2-7, with D maybe TRBD2 (5 bases). Germline CDR1 GTSNPN, CDR2 SVGIG (reference sequence). CDR3 length equals 14 residues. V was clipped by 5 bases and J by 1 base, with 15 bases between them. In DNA form, the CDR3 reads TGTGCCTGGGAGATAAAGGGAGTGTCCTACGAGCAGTACTTC. Protein sequence: CAWEIKGVSYEQYF.

The chain employs TRBV28 and TRBJ1-5; D perhaps matches TRBD1 (5 bases). V lost 7 bases and J 6 bases, leaving 10 bases between the germline ends. The germline V gene encodes CDR1 MDHEN and CDR2 SYDVKM. The length of the CDR3 is 12 residues. CDR3 protein: CASKPRAQPQHF. The CDR3 DNA sequence: TGTGCCAGCAAACCCAGGGCTCAGCCCCAGCATTTT.